This record concerns one T cell receptor beta chain sequence. It has no known antigen specificity. Per-base quality was not reported, and no clone a single base away is much larger than it. Receptor libraries were prepared by RT-PCR. The sequencer listed for this sample is NextSeq 550. TCRdb reanalyzed the raw reads on its own, using fastp at Q25 for trimming and MiXCR for clone calling, and kept in-frame beta chains. Records with the same CDR3 protein are collapsed into one entry carrying the most frequent genes and DNA. The sample table shows hundreds of thousands of distinct CDR3 sequences, and 16% are seen once. The ten largest clonotypes hold 7.2% of the sample. This sample is part of a study of patients and donors after allogeneic stem cell transplantation (dated by TCRdb to the early 2020s). The receptor's source is a human donor who was either an allogeneic HSCT recipient or a stem cell or donor lymphocyte infusion donor (not recorded which). It is not recorded whose cells these are; they may come from a transplant donor. The sample was blood, either unsorted or a sorted T cell fraction (not recorded which).

The DNA sequence is given as TGTGCCAGCAGCGTAGGGGCGCTAGTGGGGGGCACTGAAGCTTTCTTT. Its protein is CASSVGALVGGTEAFF. The sequence links TRBV9 to TRBJ1-1; TRBD1 is perhaps the D gene, given 5 matching bases. Relative to germline, V is 0 bases shorter and J is 4 bases shorter, with 16 bases between their ends. Measured from the cysteine to the phenylalanine, the CDR3 is 16 residues long. Of all the DNA, just the CDR3 is kept, 48 bases in frame from base 1. CDR1 SGDLS and CDR2 YYNGEE were looked up in the germline V gene.